Presented here are 26 T cell receptor beta chains from one specimen sequenced in a study of cytomegalovirus exposure and HLA in healthy donors. The PCR was carried out with 60 Vbeta primers and 13 Jbeta primers. The repertoire was sequenced with immunoSEQ multiplex PCR; TCRdb's copy has only in-frame clones and lacks some. The sample contains around 180,000 clones, roughly 88% of which appear only once. Sequenced: PBMCs. The source of these receptors is a boy younger than 10 in good health and CMV-seronegative.

J is TRBJ1-1 and V is TRBV15, with D possibly TRBD1 on 6 matching bases. Trimming removed 9 bases at V and 5 bases at J, with 19 bases between. CDR3 length equals 14 residues. Germline CDR1 and CDR2: LNHNV and YYDKDF (reference sequence). CDR3 in DNA: TGTGCCACAACGGGCGGGGGCGCAAATACTGAAGCTTTCTTT. As protein: CATTGGGANTEAFF.

The rearrangement links TRBV14 to TRBJ1-6; D remains ambiguous. The CDR3 length is 14 residues. Germline assignment: CDR1 SGHDN and CDR2 FVKESK. The germline V and J ends were trimmed by 2 bases and 6 bases, with 8 bases remaining between them. The CDR3 coding sequence is TGTGCCAGCAGCCAACGACTGGGTAATTCACCCCTCCACTTT. Residues: CASSQRLGNSPLHF.

The chain is built from TRBV6-4 and TRBJ2-1, with TRBD2 matching over 13 bases. The CDR3 totals 17 residues. Germline V gene lookup returns CDR1 MRHNA and CDR2 SNTAGT. With 0 bases clipped from V and 9 bases from J, the junction kept 8 bases outside the gene matches. In nucleotides, the CDR3 is TGTGCCAGCAGTGACTCAGGACTAGCGGGAGCTCTAGGTGAGCAGTTCTTC. It yields the protein CASSDSGLAGALGEQFF.

Here the CDR3 reads CASSRTSGAYEQYF. In DNA form, the CDR3 reads TGTGCCAGCAGCCGGACTAGCGGGGCCTACGAGCAGTACTTC. This chain uses TRBV7-2 with TRBJ2-7; the match to TRBD2 covers 12 bases. This CDR3 region has 14 residues. In germline, CDR1 is SGHTA, CDR2 FQGNSA. The V gene end was trimmed by 5 bases and the J gene end by 2 bases; junction bases not matched to a gene: 1.

Remarks on this clone: No conserved phenylalanine or tryptophan ends this CDR3, so it is likely a read error. V and J are TRBV6-5 and TRBJ1-1; the match to TRBD1 covers 8 bases. The trim removed 5 bases at V and 7 bases at J, leaving 9 bases unmatched. This CDR3 spans 14 amino acids. Germline CDR1 and CDR2: MNHEY and SVGAGI. The CDR3, as DNA: TGTGCCAGCAGTCCACAGGGGGTGAATATTGAAGCTTTCCTT. It is translated as CASSPQGVNIEAFL.

The V and J genes are TRBV19 and TRBJ1-2; possible D gene TRBD1, 5 bases. This CDR3 is built from 14 residues. Germline CDR1 and CDR2: LNHDA and SQIVND (reference sequence). The V end was cut by 3 bases, the J end by 7 bases, with 15 bases between. The CDR3 loop reads CASSMFQGTVGYTF. CDR3 in DNA: TGTGCCAGTAGTATGTTCCAGGGCACGGTTGGCTACACCTTC.

The rearrangement links TRBV11-2 to TRBJ1-3, with D maybe TRBD1 (6 bases). The V gene's germline CDR1 is SGHAT and CDR2 FQNNGV. Trimming shortened V by 4 bases and J by 0 bases, and 16 bases separated the two germline ends. This CDR3 is built from 17 residues. The CDR3 sequence is CASSSYRTADSGNTIYF. DNA for the CDR3: TGTGCCAGCAGCTCCTACCGGACAGCCGACTCTGGAAACACCATATATTTT.

This clone is a singleton in its sample. This rearrangement joins TRBV29-1 to TRBJ2-1; the match to TRBD2 covers 14 bases. This CDR3 is 14 amino acids long. Trimming cost V 4 bases and J 7 bases; bases outside gene matches: 3. Germline loops: CDR1 SQVTM, CDR2 ANQGSEA. The CDR3 region is CSVGGLAGVNEQFF. The CDR3 coding sequence is TGCAGCGTTGGGGGACTAGCGGGAGTTAATGAGCAGTTCTTC.

The chain joins TRBV5-1 to TRBJ1-1; 7 nucleotides line up with TRBD1. Germline V gives CDR1 SGHRS, CDR2 YFSETQ. Unmatched junction bases numbered 7, after V lost 4 bases and J lost 1 base. This CDR3 has 15 amino acids. The CDR3 DNA is TGCGCCAGCAGCACCAATACAGGGGAGAACACTGAAGCTTTCTTT. This encodes CASSTNTGENTEAFF.

The chain employs TRBV6-5 and TRBJ2-7; 13 bases match TRBD2. The CDR3 loop spans 14 amino acids. Germline V gene lookup returns CDR1 MNHEY and CDR2 SVGAGI. J gave up 5 bases and V 5 bases, and 3 bases lay outside the gene matches. CDR3 coding DNA: TGTGCCAGCAGTACTAGCGGGAGGGCCGACGAGCAGTACTTC. Translating it yields CASSTSGRADEQYF.

A few counts support this clone. This chain links TRBV19 with TRBJ1-5, with unresolved D. There are 14 residues in the CDR3. Germline CDR1 LNHDA, CDR2 SQIVND (reference sequence). V was pared by 3 bases and J by 1 base, with 7 bases between. The CDR3 is CASSIPLSNQPQHF. Written as DNA, the CDR3 is TGTGCCAGTAGTATCCCCCTCAGCAATCAGCCCCAGCATTTT.

The chain combines TRBV4-2 with TRBJ1-3, with 12 bases aligning to TRBD1. This CDR3 is 18 amino acids long. The junction had 7 bases not matched to a gene; V was cut back by 0 bases and J by 4 bases. CDR1 LGHNA and CDR2 YNFKEQ come from the germline V gene. The CDR3 sequence: CASSQDMGQGAGGNTIYF. The CDR3 region has the DNA TGTGCCAGCAGCCAAGATATGGGACAGGGGGCGGGGGGAAACACCATATATTTT.

The chain employs TRBV12-5 and TRBJ1-3; D gene unclear. Germline V gives CDR1 LGHNT, CDR2 FRNRAP. The CDR3 totals 16 residues. The germline V and J ends were trimmed by 1 base and 4 bases, with 14 bases remaining between them. This CDR3 reads CASGLDRRTLGNTIYF. CDR3 in DNA: TGTGCTAGTGGTTTGGATAGACGGACTCTGGGAAACACCATATATTTT. Combining the CDR3 with reference TRBV12-5 and TRBJ1-3 gives the whole variable domain DARVTQTPRHKVTEMGQEVTMRCQPILGHNTVFWYRQTMMQGLELLAYFRNRAPLDDSGMPKDRFSAEMPDATLATLKIQPSEPRDSAVYFCASGLDRRTLGNTIYFGEGSWLTVV.

This chain joins TRBV6-5 and TRBJ1-2; 7 nucleotides agree with TRBD1. Germline assignment: CDR1 MNHEY and CDR2 SVGAGI. The J segment lost 7 bases and the V segment lost 6 bases, leaving 11 bases of the junction unmatched. The CDR3 contains 14 residues. CDR3 loop: CASSSEGASGGYTF. For the CDR3, the DNA is TGTGCCAGCAGCTCAGAGGGGGCAAGTGGTGGCTACACCTTC.

V gene TRBV10-3 combines with J gene TRBJ2-5; TRBD2 matches 7 bases. V dropped 0 bases and J dropped 5; count of bases not matched to a gene: 0. The CDR3 loop spans 13 amino acids. The germline CDR1 and CDR2 sequences are ENHRY and SYGVKD. CDR3 coding DNA: TGTGCCATCAGTGAGTCCGGGGGGGAGACCCAGTACTTC. Translated, it gives CAISESGGETQYF.

About this clone itself: Other DNA sequences in this specimen translate into the identical CDR3. The chain joins TRBV4-1 to TRBJ2-7; D is undetermined. Trimming took 6 bases from V and 0 from J, leaving 6 bases between them. CDR3 length equals 12 residues. Germline V gene lookup returns CDR1 MGHRA and CDR2 YSYEKL. CDR3 loop: CASSPNSYEQYF. The CDR3 DNA is TGCGCCAGCAGTCCCAACTCCTACGAGCAGTACTTC.

This clone showed up just a few times. The V and J genes are TRBV6-5 and TRBJ2-3, with 14 bases identical to TRBD2. This CDR3 spans 14 amino acids. V shed 4 bases and J 13 bases; nucleotides not matched to a gene: 7. Germline V CDR1 and CDR2: MNHEY, SVGAGI. The CDR3 is CASSLTSGRDKEYF. The DNA for the CDR3 is TGTGCCAGCAGTTTGACTAGCGGGAGGGATAAAGAGTATTTT.

J is TRBJ2-6 and V is TRBV19; no reliable D call. The CDR3 spans 15 residues. From germline, CDR1 is LNHDA and CDR2 SQIVND (reference sequence). V was trimmed by 3 bases and J by 0 bases, leaving 6 bases between them. As DNA, the CDR3 is TGTGCCAGTAGTATTACACACTCTGGGGCCAACGTCCTGACTTTC. As protein: CASSITHSGANVLTF.

The chain employs TRBV7-8 and TRBJ2-1; 8 bases are shared with TRBD2. CDR1 SGHVS and CDR2 FQNEAQ come from the germline V gene. The CDR3 extends over 17 amino acids. V shed 0 bases, J shed 8 bases, and the junction held 12 bases outside the gene matches. The CDR3 loop is CASSLAARGAPLHEQFF. CDR3 bases: TGTGCCAGCAGCTTAGCAGCGCGGGGGGCACCATTGCATGAGCAGTTCTTC.

The J gene is TRBJ1-1, the V gene TRBV6-1; D perhaps matches TRBD1 (5 bases). The CDR3 has 14 amino acids. The germline CDR1 and CDR2 sequences are MNHNS and SASEGT. The CDR3 spells CAGGADEMNTEAFF. The CDR3 DNA follows: TGTGCTGGCGGGGCGGACGAGATGAACACTGAAGCTTTCTTT.

This CDR3 reads CASGESTGFYGYTF. In DNA form, the CDR3 reads TGTGCCAGCGGAGAATCGACAGGTTTTTATGGCTACACCTTC. The rearrangement joins TRBV5-6 to TRBJ1-2; tentative D call: TRBD1 (6 bases). Germline loops: CDR1 SGHDT, CDR2 YYEEEE. Trimming cost V 7 bases and J 5 bases, with 18 bases left between them. The CDR3 totals 14 residues.

The chain carries TRBV7-9 and TRBJ1-4; D ambiguous. Germline V CDR1 and CDR2: SEHNR, FQNEAQ (reference sequence). There are 11 residues in the CDR3. Trimming took 7 bases from V and 7 from J, leaving 7 bases between them. The DNA of the CDR3 is TGTGCCAGCACTCGGAGTGAAAAACTGTTTTTT. Encoded protein: CASTRSEKLFF.

The chain couples TRBV20-1 to TRBJ2-5; D unclear. Looked up from germline, CDR1 is DFQATT and CDR2 is SNEGSKA (reference sequence). The CDR3 has 11 amino acids. Trimming shortened V by 4 bases and J by 5 bases, and 8 bases separated the two germline ends. The DNA for the CDR3 is TGCAGTGCTATGCTAGAGGAGACCCAGTACTTC. It translates to CSAMLEETQYF.

This clone was picked up a small number of times. This chain connects TRBV5-1 to TRBJ2-7; a weak D match, TRBD1 (6 bases). CDR3 length: 15 amino acids. Germline V gene lookup returns CDR1 SGHRS and CDR2 YFSETQ. Trimming stripped 0 bases from V and 4 bases from J, with 14 bases between. DNA of the CDR3: TGCGCCAGCAGCTTGGATTTGGGACAAGGGTACGAGCAGTACTTC. Protein product: CASSLDLGQGYEQYF.

Here the CDR3 DNA reads TGTGCCAGCAGCCGCGCTAGCGGGAGGGAGCAGTTCTTC. It yields the protein CASSRASGREQFF. This chain connects TRBV7-3 to TRBJ2-1, with 11 bases lining up with TRBD2. The V gene end was trimmed by 5 bases and the J gene end by 10 bases; junction bases not matched to a gene: 4. CDR1 is SGHTA and CDR2 is FQGTGA in the germline V gene. This CDR3 is 13 amino acids long.

V is TRBV6-1 and J is TRBJ2-7, with TRBD1 matching 9 bases. The CDR3 has 15 residues. Unmatched junction bases numbered 11, after V lost 4 bases and J lost 7 bases. CDR1 is MNHNS, CDR2 SASEGT, per germline. CDR3 coding DNA: TGTGCCAGCAGTGGAGCTGGGACAGGGTATTATGAGCAGTACTTC. Its translation is CASSGAGTGYYEQYF.